These 24 T cell receptor beta chains were sequenced from one sample in a study of blood T cell repertoires in COVID-19. The repertoire was sequenced with immunoSEQ multiplex PCR; TCRdb's copy has only in-frame clones and lacks some. The repertoire holds under 2,000 clones, with roughly 84% as singletons. Sequencing used peripheral blood. The receptors originated from a man aged 65 to 79 with active COVID-19.

The chain carries TRBV18 and TRBJ2-7, with D tentatively TRBD1 (7 bases). Trimming took off 4 bases at V and 6 bases at J, with 22 bases between the two ends. Germline lookup yields CDR1 KGHSH and CDR2 LQKENI. The CDR3 has 16 residues. CDR3 in DNA: TGTGCCAGCTCACTGCCCCGGGGGACAGAAGGGGCCGAGCAGTACTTC. This encodes CASSLPRGTEGAEQYF. The full variable domain, with the rest looked up from reference TRBV18 and TRBJ2-7, is NAGVMQNPRHLVRRRGQEARLRCSPMKGHSHVYWYRQLPEEGLKFMVYLQKENIIDESGMPKERFSAEFPKEGPSILRIQQVVRGDSAAYFCASSLPRGTEGAEQYFGPGTRLTVT.

The chain couples TRBV27 to TRBJ1-1; tentatively, D is TRBD1 (5 bases). V gave up 0 bases and J gave up 4 bases, with 9 bases separating them. Germline-derived CDR1 and CDR2 are MNHEY and SMNVEV (reference sequence). The CDR3 is 14 residues long. CDR3 nucleotides: TGTGCCAGCAGTTTATCAGGGGCACTCACTGAAGCTTTCTTT. It encodes CASSLSGALTEAFF.

The rearrangement joins TRBV7-2 to TRBJ1-2; D not certain. V lost 3 bases and J 7 bases, leaving 9 bases between the germline ends. Germline loops: CDR1 SGHTA, CDR2 FQGNSA. This CDR3 comprises 12 residues. CDR3 sequence: CASSLLDSGYTF. As DNA, the CDR3 is TGTGCCAGCAGCTTGTTAGATAGTGGCTACACCTTC.

DNA of the CDR3: TGTGCCAGCAGCGTAGCTGTAAACACTGAAGCTTTCTTT. This codes for CASSVAVNTEAFF. The gene calls are TRBV9 and TRBJ1-1; D remains ambiguous. Germline V gene data show CDR1 as SGDLS and CDR2 as YYNGEE. CDR3 size: 13 residues. The ends were cut back, 0 bases at V and 2 bases at J, with 5 bases in the middle.

By proportion, this clone is large. The chain couples TRBV11-2 to TRBJ2-7; D unclear. This CDR3 has 13 residues. CDR1 and CDR2 from the germline V gene are SGHAT and FQNNGV. V lost 5 bases and J 2 bases, leaving 10 bases between the germline ends. In DNA, the CDR3 is TGTGCCAGCAGCCCCCCCCGTCCCTACGAGCAGTACTTC. Its translation: CASSPPRPYEQYF.

This sequence joins TRBV4-1 and TRBJ2-7, with 14 bases fitting TRBD2. The CDR3 is made up of 20 amino acids. Germline values: CDR1 MGHRA, CDR2 YSYEKL. After removal of 3 bases from V and 5 bases from J, the junction contained 18 bases not matched to a gene. CDR3 bases: TGCGCCAGCAGCCAGGAGCCGGGACTAGCGGGAGAGGGGTATCGTGACGAGCAGTACTTC. This translates into CASSQEPGLAGEGYRDEQYF.

The V call is TRBV4-3, the J call TRBJ2-2; 10 bases map to TRBD1. The CDR3 contains 17 residues. Germline CDR1 LGHNA, CDR2 YSLEER. V lost 3 bases and J lost 4; bases outside the gene matches: 8. Here the CDR3 reads CASSQDDRGRGTGELFF. The CDR3 nucleotides read TGCGCCAGCAGCCAGGATGACAGGGGGCGGGGCACCGGGGAGCTGTTTTTT.

The chain combines TRBV27 with TRBJ2-1, with D maybe TRBD1 (5 bases). The CDR3 sequence is 15 residues long. Germline loops: CDR1 MNHEY, CDR2 SMNVEV (reference sequence). V was cut by 6 bases and J by 4 bases, with 16 bases left in between. CDR3 bases: TGTGCCAGCAGCACCGACTGGGGCGGATACAATGAGCAGTTCTTC. Encoded protein: CASSTDWGGYNEQFF.

This clone came up once. The chain has TRBV19 and TRBJ1-2; 9 bases are a match to TRBD1. J was trimmed by 3 bases and V by 3 bases; bases with no gene match: 5. This CDR3 comprises 15 residues. Germline V gene sequence: CDR1 LNHDA, CDR2 SQIVND (reference sequence). The CDR3 DNA reads as TGTGCCAGTAGTATGACAGGGGGGATGGACTATGGCTACACCTTC. Translated, it gives CASSMTGGMDYGYTF.

This clone was observed a few times. The chain is built from TRBV7-7 and TRBJ1-3, with unresolved D. V lost 0 bases and J lost 2, with 2 bases in between. Germline V gene sequence: CDR1 SSHAT, CDR2 FNYEAQ (reference sequence). The CDR3 consists of 13 residues. CDR3 DNA: TGTGCCAGCAGCTTAGCCGCTGGAAACACCATATATTTT. Translation: CASSLAAGNTIYF.

This clone showed up just once. This chain joins TRBV6-1 and TRBJ2-5; 14 bases line up with TRBD2. Germline CDR1 MNHNS, CDR2 SASEGT. This CDR3 is 17 amino acids long. V lost 4 bases, J lost 5 bases, and 9 bases stayed unmatched. Written as DNA, the CDR3 is TGTGCCAGCAGTGCGGGACTAGCGGGAGCGATGGGGGAGACCCAGTACTTC. It translates to CASSAGLAGAMGETQYF.

The chain is built from TRBV6-2 or TRBV6-3 and TRBJ2-7, with TRBD2 identical over 11 bases. The germline V gene has CDR1 MNHEY and CDR2 SVGEGT. The CDR3 spans 15 residues. Unmatched junction bases numbered 8, after V lost 4 bases and J lost 6 bases. The CDR3 nucleotides are TGTGCCAGCAGTTTCTTAGCGGGGGGGCCCTTCGAGCAGTACTTC. Encoded protein: CASSFLAGGPFEQYF.

The chain employs TRBV10-3 and TRBJ2-1, with 10 positions matching TRBD2. Germline CDR1 is ENHRY and CDR2 is SYGVKD. The CDR3 is 14 residues long. J gave up 3 bases and V 8 bases, and 4 bases lay outside the gene matches. DNA for the CDR3: TGTGCCATCGCGGGACTAGCGTTCTACAATGAGCAGTTCTTC. Its translation: CAIAGLAFYNEQFF.

The chain links TRBV10-3 to TRBJ1-6; no clear D gene. The V gene lost 3 bases and the J gene lost 11 bases, with 11 bases spanning the gap. Germline-derived CDR1 and CDR2 are ENHRY and SYGVKD. This CDR3 is built from 13 residues. CDR3 sequence reads: CAISDGGTTPLHF. The CDR3 nucleotides are TGTGCCATCAGTGATGGCGGCACAACACCCCTCCACTTT.

The V call is TRBV28, the J call TRBJ2-3, with 7 bases fitting TRBD1. This CDR3 is built from 15 residues. Per the germline V gene, CDR1 is MDHEN and CDR2 is SYDVKM. Unmatched junction bases numbered 8, after V lost 5 bases and J lost 3 bases. The CDR3 spells CASSTLKTGTDTQYF. Here the CDR3 DNA reads TGTGCCAGCAGTACCCTTAAGACAGGGACAGATACGCAGTATTTT.

The rearrangement links TRBV28 to TRBJ1-1; no definite D call. CDR1 and CDR2 (germline): MDHEN, SYDVKM. The CDR3 has 13 amino acids. Between the trimmed V and J ends, which lost 4 bases and 5 bases, there was a span of 11 bases. CDR3 in amino acids: CASSSDSLTEAFF. The CDR3 nucleotides are TGTGCCAGCAGTTCGGACTCATTAACTGAAGCTTTCTTT. Drawing the rest from reference TRBV28 and TRBJ1-1, the complete variable domain is DVKVTQSSRYLVKRTGEKVFLECVQDMDHENMFWYRQDPGLGLRLIYFSYDVKMKEKGDIPEGYSVSREKKERFSLILESASTNQTSMYLCASSSDSLTEAFFGQGTRLTVV.

This rearrangement joins TRBV14 to TRBJ2-3; TRBD2 agrees at 11 bases. The CDR3 loop spans 17 amino acids. J lost 6 bases, V lost 0 bases, and 8 bases had no gene match. CDR1 and CDR2 (germline): SGHDN, FVKESK. This chain's CDR3 is CASSQDLLAGGLDTQYF. CDR3 nucleotide sequence: TGTGCCAGCAGCCAAGATTTGCTAGCGGGAGGTCTTGATACGCAGTATTTT.

The rearrangement joins TRBV3-1 (or the pseudogene TRBV3-2) to TRBJ2-2; perhaps TRBD2 as D (5 bases). Trimming took off 3 bases at V and 7 bases at J, with 12 bases between the two ends. This CDR3 is 14 amino acids long. CDR1 and CDR2 (germline): LGHDT, YNNKEL (reference sequence). CDR3 sequence reads: CASSHRGKNGELFF. CDR3 DNA: TGTGCCAGCAGCCATCGAGGGAAGAACGGGGAGCTGTTTTTT.

The chain carries TRBV6-5 and TRBJ2-7; 8 bases line up with TRBD1. Germline V lookup: CDR1 MNHEY, CDR2 SVGAGI. CDR3 length: 13 residues. With V trimmed by 2 bases and J by 6 bases, 3 bases remained unmatched. This chain's CDR3 is CASSYPGGSEQYF. The CDR3 DNA sequence: TGTGCCAGCAGTTACCCAGGGGGCTCCGAGCAGTACTTC.

This clone was recorded a few times. The chain couples TRBV28 to TRBJ1-1; D is unclear. The CDR3 runs 14 residues. CDR1 is MDHEN, CDR2 SYDVKM, per germline. Trimming took off 8 bases at V and 4 bases at J, with 17 bases between the two ends. Written as DNA, the CDR3 is TGTGCCAGCGAATGGACGGGAGGTAGCACTGAAGCTTTCTTT. This gives the protein CASEWTGGSTEAFF. The variable domain in full, with the rest retrieved from reference TRBV28 and TRBJ1-1, is DVKVTQSSRYLVKRTGEKVFLECVQDMDHENMFWYRQDPGLGLRLIYFSYDVKMKEKGDIPEGYSVSREKKERFSLILESASTNQTSMYLCASEWTGGSTEAFFGQGTRLTVV.

This rearrangement joins TRBV5-4 to TRBJ2-1; 9 bases agree with TRBD1. The CDR3 spans 15 residues. Germline V lookup: CDR1 SGHNT, CDR2 YYREEE (reference sequence). The J segment lost 0 bases and the V segment lost 4 bases, leaving 2 bases of the junction unmatched. In nucleotides, the CDR3 is TGTGCCAGCAGCCCGGACAGGGGCTCCTACAATGAGCAGTTCTTC. Amino acids: CASSPDRGSYNEQFF.

The chain links TRBV2 to TRBJ1-1, with TRBD1 matching 8 bases. CDR3 length equals 14 residues. The V segment lost 5 bases and the J segment 0 bases; nucleotides outside the gene matches: 2. The germline gives CDR1 SNHLY, CDR2 FYNNEI. CDR3 loop: CASSRDRMNTEAFF. The CDR3 DNA is TGTGCCAGCAGTCGGGACAGGATGAACACTGAAGCTTTCTTT.

The chain is built from TRBV21-1 and TRBJ2-7; the DNA was not compared with TRBD2, the D call given in the table. TRBV21-1 has pseudogene status. The CDR3 has 15 amino acids. The CDR3 region has the DNA TGTGCCAGCACCCTGGGACTAGCCCCAACCTACGAGCAGTACTTC. Translation gives CASTLGLAPTYEQYF.

V gene TRBV5-1 combines with J gene TRBJ1-4, with 12 bases aligning to TRBD1. CDR1 and CDR2 (germline): SGHRS, YFSETQ. V shed 4 bases and J 0 bases; nucleotides not matched to a gene: 7. CDR3 size: 18 residues. This CDR3 reads CASSISGTGGATNEKLFF. The CDR3 DNA is TGCGCCAGCAGCATCTCCGGGACAGGGGGCGCAACTAATGAAAAACTGTTTTTT.